The clone carrying this TCR beta chain was seen a handful of times. The antigen is not known. Sequenced by immunoSEQ multiplex PCR; TCRdb stores in-frame clones only, minus some. The repertoire holds around 99,000 clones, with 80% to 95% as singletons. This sample stems from a study of T cell responses to AZD1222 COVID-19 vaccine. Points from the study as a whole: The number of AZD1222 recipients seropositive at baseline was only 6 or 7. Unmutated variant regions reportedly attract nearly half of all spike-specific TCRs. The donors showed a predominance of white British ancestry and of females, with possible underestimation of clonal diversity. Mapped onto spike, vaccine-associated CD4 TCRs spanned it and were dominant at 160-218 and 743-854.

The V gene end was trimmed by 3 bases and the J gene end by 2 bases; junction bases not matched to a gene: 7. CDR3 length equals 18 residues. Germline values: CDR1 LGHNA, CDR2 YSLEER. This receptor was obtained from an adult who received the AZD1222 COVID-19 vaccine. Source: peripheral blood, taken 28 days after the second AZD1222 dose. The chain carries TRBV4-3 and TRBJ2-1; 13 bases are shared with TRBD2. The chain's CDR3 is CASSQVWGLAGTYNEQFF. The CDR3 DNA sequence: TGCGCCAGCAGCCAGGTATGGGGACTAGCGGGGACCTACAATGAGCAGTTCTTC.